These 9 T cell receptor beta chains came from one sample sequenced in a study of blood T cell repertoires in COVID-19. Measured with immunoSEQ multiplex PCR; TCRdb has only the in-frame clones, and not every one. The sample consists of about 63,000 clones, roughly 80% of them appearing once. Sequencing was performed on PBMCs or T cells enriched from blood (not recorded which). The receptors come from a woman aged 40-49 years with acute COVID-19.

The chain recombines TRBV5-3 with TRBJ2-3; possible D gene TRBD2, 7 bases. TRBV5-3 is placed among ORFs of uncertain function. The CDR3 consists of 18 residues. V lost 1 base, J lost 3 bases, and 21 bases lay in between. For the CDR3, the DNA is TGTGCCAGAAGCTTGTCGGGGGACAAGCGGGACCCGACAGATACGCAGTATTTT. It yields the protein CARSLSGDKRDPTDTQYF.

The chain has TRBV23-1 and TRBJ2-2; a weak D match, TRBD1 (5 bases). TRBV23-1 is reported as an ORF; its role is uncertain. V lost 0 bases and J 1 base, leaving 9 bases between the germline ends. The CDR3 has 16 residues. The CDR3 region is CASSQSPRVNTGELFF. CDR3 DNA sequence: TGCGCCAGCAGTCAATCTCCCAGGGTGAACACCGGGGAGCTGTTTTTT.

This chain uses TRBV13 with TRBJ2-2; 7 bases line up with TRBD2. With 7 bases clipped from V and 1 base from J, the junction kept 9 bases outside the gene matches. The CDR3 consists of 16 residues. Looked up from germline, CDR1 is PRHDT and CDR2 is FYEKMQ (reference sequence). The CDR3 DNA is TGTGCCAGCACGCCCGGACTAGGGCTGAACACCGGGGAGCTGTTTTTT. Amino acids: CASTPGLGLNTGELFF. The entire variable domain, with the rest obtained from reference TRBV13 and TRBJ2-2, is as follows: AAGVIQSPRHLIKEKRETATLKCYPIPRHDTVYWYQQGPGQDPQFLISFYEKMQSDKGSIPDRFSAQQFSDYHSELNMSSLELGDSALYFCASTPGLGLNTGELFFGEGSRLTVL.

The chain recombines TRBV6-2 or TRBV6-3 with TRBJ2-5, with TRBD2 identical over 13 bases. CDR1 is MNHEY, CDR2 SVGEGT, per germline. V shed 5 bases, J shed 0 bases, and the junction held 18 bases outside the gene matches. The CDR3 runs 21 residues. For the CDR3, the DNA is TGTGCCAGCAGTCCATTACGCCCGGGACTAGCGGGGAGCCGCAACCAAGAGACCCAGTACTTC. Residues: CASSPLRPGLAGSRNQETQYF.

This chain connects TRBV6-5 to TRBJ1-2; perhaps TRBD1 as D (5 bases). The V gene's germline CDR1 is MNHEY and CDR2 SVGAGI. This CDR3 has 14 residues. Between the trimmed V and J ends, which lost 10 bases and 5 bases, there was a span of 20 bases. The chain's CDR3 is CATTRGGEGYGYTF. CDR3 bases: TGTGCCACCACCCGGGGGGGAGAAGGTTATGGCTACACCTTC.

The gene calls are TRBV27 and TRBJ1-6; no clear D. There are 15 residues in the CDR3. Germline V CDR1 and CDR2: MNHEY, SMNVEV (reference sequence). The V end lost 6 bases, the J end lost 1 base, and 10 bases lay between the germline ends. The CDR3 loop reads CASRKGSSYNSPLHF. The CDR3 DNA reads as TGTGCCAGCAGAAAAGGGAGTTCCTATAATTCACCCCTCCACTTT.

This chain connects TRBV27 to TRBJ2-3; 7 bases fit TRBD1. V dropped 7 bases and J dropped 2; count of bases not matched to a gene: 9. This CDR3 comprises 15 residues. The germline gives CDR1 MNHEY, CDR2 SMNVEV (reference sequence). For the CDR3, the DNA is TGTGCCAGCACCCGAAGGGACAGTCCCACAGATACGCAGTATTTT. Its protein product is CASTRRDSPTDTQYF.

This chain links TRBV28 with TRBJ2-7; D may be TRBD2 (6 bases). From germline, CDR1 is MDHEN and CDR2 SYDVKM. V was cut by 3 bases and J by 5 bases, with 14 bases left in between. This CDR3 is built from 14 residues. This CDR3 is CASSFGAGSDEQYF. The CDR3, as DNA: TGTGCCAGCAGTTTTGGTGCGGGGTCGGACGAGCAGTACTTC.

The genes are TRBV7-2 and TRBJ2-3; 9 positions agree with TRBD2. The trim removed 5 bases at V and 1 base at J, leaving 4 bases unmatched. CDR3 length: 15 amino acids. Germline V gene sequence: CDR1 SGHTA, CDR2 FQGNSA. CDR3 in amino acids: CASSPVAGGTDTQYF. The CDR3 DNA follows: TGTGCCAGCAGCCCGGTAGCGGGGGGCACAGATACGCAGTATTTT.